These 15 T cell receptor beta chains were sequenced from one sample in a study of blood T cell repertoires in COVID-19. Clones were sequenced by immunoSEQ multiplex PCR, and TCRdb holds only the in-frame ones, with some missing. This table has 250,000 to 400,000 clones, approximately 87% appearing once. The sequencing sample was made of peripheral blood. These receptors all come from a woman under 40 with COVID-19, enrolled during active disease.

The genes are TRBV2 and TRBJ1-2, with 7 bases aligning to TRBD1. Germline values: CDR1 SNHLY, CDR2 FYNNEI. The CDR3 spans 13 residues. After removal of 8 bases from V and 5 bases from J, the junction contained 8 bases not matched to a gene. The CDR3 is CASLVRQGYGYTF. The CDR3 region has the DNA TGTGCCAGCCTCGTGAGACAGGGATATGGCTACACCTTC.

The chain employs TRBV5-1 and TRBJ1-3, with 7 positions matching TRBD1. With V trimmed by 4 bases and J by 2 bases, 6 bases remained unmatched. CDR1 is SGHRS and CDR2 is YFSETQ in the germline V gene. The CDR3 is 15 residues long. This chain's CDR3 is CASSEGTATGNTIYF. The CDR3 nucleotides read TGCGCCAGCAGCGAGGGGACAGCCACTGGAAACACCATATATTTT.

The V call is TRBV28, the J call TRBJ2-3; 11 bases agree with TRBD2. The CDR3 consists of 17 residues. V shed 5 bases, J shed 3 bases, and the junction held 10 bases outside the gene matches. CDR1 MDHEN and CDR2 SYDVKM come from the germline V gene. DNA for the CDR3: TGTGCCAGCAGTACCACCCGACTAGCGGGACGAACAGATACGCAGTATTTT. This gives the protein CASSTTRLAGRTDTQYF.

The chain combines TRBV28 with TRBJ2-7, with 8 bases identical to TRBD1. After removal of 6 bases from V and 1 base from J, the junction contained 2 bases not matched to a gene. Germline values: CDR1 MDHEN, CDR2 SYDVKM. CDR3 length: 13 residues. This CDR3 reads CASRDRVSYEQYF. CDR3 sequence (DNA): TGTGCCAGCAGGGACAGGGTTTCCTACGAGCAGTACTTC.

The chain couples TRBV5-6 to TRBJ2-1; 12 bases are a match to TRBD2. Per the germline V gene, CDR1 is SGHDT and CDR2 is YYEEEE. The CDR3 runs to 14 residues. Losses at the gene ends were 6 bases for V and 10 bases for J; bases not matched to a gene: 8. This CDR3 is CASNLAGGYGEQFF. As DNA, the CDR3 is TGTGCCAGCAACCTAGCGGGAGGGTACGGGGAGCAGTTCTTC.

The chain recombines TRBV19 with TRBJ2-2; 10 bases are a match to TRBD2. CDR3 length equals 17 residues. CDR1 LNHDA and CDR2 SQIVND come from the germline V gene (reference sequence). With V trimmed by 5 bases and J by 5 bases, 11 bases remained unmatched. CDR3 in DNA: TGTGCCAGTAGTCTCCCGGGGCTAGCGGGAGATACCGGGGAGCTGTTTTTT. The encoded protein is CASSLPGLAGDTGELFF.

The rearrangement uses TRBV12-3 or TRBV12-4 and TRBJ1-5; the D is unclear. The CDR3 spans 13 residues. V dropped 6 bases and J dropped 5 bases, with 11 bases sitting between them. The CDR3 coding sequence is TGTGCCAGCAGCCGAGAGGGAGATCAGCCCCAGCATTTT. Translated: CASSREGDQPQHF.

The chain recombines TRBV9 with TRBJ1-2; TRBD1 aligns across 7 bases. This CDR3 region has 13 residues. The V gene end was trimmed by 5 bases and the J gene end by 3 bases; junction bases not matched to a gene: 4. Germline CDR1 is SGDLS and CDR2 is YYNGEE. CDR3: CASSRQGDYGYTF. The CDR3 coding sequence is TGTGCCAGCAGTCGACAGGGTGACTATGGCTACACCTTC.

This chain connects TRBV6-5 to TRBJ2-7; TRBD1 aligns across 7 bases. The CDR3 totals 14 residues. Germline CDR1 reads MNHEY; CDR2 reads SVGAGI. Unmatched junction bases numbered 10, after V lost 6 bases and J lost 5 bases. The CDR3 sequence: CASSQGTARDEQYF. The DNA for the CDR3 is TGTGCCAGCAGCCAGGGGACAGCTCGGGACGAGCAGTACTTC.

The CDR3 sequence: CASSDRYEQYF. The DNA for the CDR3 is TGTGCCAGCAGCGACAGATACGAGCAGTACTTC. The rearrangement links TRBV5-5 to TRBJ2-7; the D gene is possibly TRBD1 (5 bases). The CDR3 is 11 residues long. Trimming shortened V by 4 bases and J by 4 bases, and 6 bases separated the two germline ends. Per germline, CDR1 SGHKS and CDR2 YYEKEE (reference sequence).

The chain carries TRBV5-1 and TRBJ1-2; the D gene is possibly TRBD1 (5 bases). V lost 0 bases, J lost 5 bases, and 14 bases lay in between. Looked up from germline, CDR1 is SGHRS and CDR2 is YFSETQ. CDR3 length: 15 amino acids. CDR3 coding DNA: TGCGCCAGCAGCTTGGCCGGCAGGGAGGGGTATGGCTACACCTTC. It encodes CASSLAGREGYGYTF.

This chain connects TRBV12-3 or TRBV12-4 to TRBJ1-5; D might be TRBD1 (6 bases). V was shortened by 2 bases and J by 11 bases, with 10 bases between the two germline ends. CDR3 size: 12 residues. CDR3 region: CASSLTRDTQHF. In DNA, the CDR3 is TGTGCCAGCAGTTTAACCCGGGACACCCAGCATTTT.

This clone was counted only a few times. The CDR3 reads CASSLDNRMNTEAFF. The DNA of the CDR3 is TGTGCCAGCAGCTTGGACAACAGAATGAACACTGAAGCTTTCTTT. The V gene is TRBV5-4, the J gene TRBJ1-1, with D hard to call. CDR1 is SGHNT, CDR2 YYREEE, per germline (reference sequence). Trimming pared 0 bases from V and 0 bases from J, leaving 9 bases between. This CDR3 region has 15 residues.

The rearrangement joins TRBV30 to TRBJ1-2, with no clear D. Trimming took off 0 bases at V and 1 base at J, with 6 bases between the two ends. Per the germline V gene, CDR1 is GTSNPN and CDR2 is SVGIG (reference sequence). The CDR3 is made up of 13 amino acids. The CDR3 is CAWSVRGNYGYTF. The CDR3 DNA sequence: TGTGCCTGGAGTGTACGGGGTAACTATGGCTACACCTTC.

This chain uses TRBV3-1 (or the pseudogene TRBV3-2) with TRBJ2-3; 10 bases fit TRBD2. V gave up 2 bases and J gave up 0 bases; unmatched junction bases: 5. CDR3 length equals 17 residues. Germline CDR1 is LGHDT and CDR2 is YNNKEL (reference sequence). CDR3 DNA sequence: TGTGCCAGCAGCCAAATCAGCGGGAGGGGTAGCACAGATACGCAGTATTTT. Its protein is CASSQISGRGSTDTQYF.